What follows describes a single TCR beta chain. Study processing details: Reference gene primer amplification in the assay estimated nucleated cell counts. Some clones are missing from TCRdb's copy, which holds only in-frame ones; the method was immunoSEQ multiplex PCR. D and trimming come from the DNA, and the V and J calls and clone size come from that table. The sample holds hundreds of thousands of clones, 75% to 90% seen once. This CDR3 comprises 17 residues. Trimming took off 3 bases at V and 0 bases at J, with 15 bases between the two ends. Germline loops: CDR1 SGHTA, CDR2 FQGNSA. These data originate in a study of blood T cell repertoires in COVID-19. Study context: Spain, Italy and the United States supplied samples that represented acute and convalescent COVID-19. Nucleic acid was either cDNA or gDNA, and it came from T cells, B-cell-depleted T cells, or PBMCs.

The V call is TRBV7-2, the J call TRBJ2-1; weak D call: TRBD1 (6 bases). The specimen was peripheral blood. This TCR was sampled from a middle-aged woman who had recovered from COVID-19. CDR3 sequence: CASSLTGLMSSYNEQFF. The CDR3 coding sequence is TGTGCCAGCAGCTTGACAGGTCTTATGAGCTCCTACAATGAGCAGTTCTTC.